A selection of T cell receptor beta chains follows, all from one sample in a study of T-cell memory formation after mild COVID-19. TCRdb itself ran the 5' RACE reads through MiXCR, one entry per CDR3 protein. The table shows around 390,000 distinct CDR3 sequences, with 16% occurring only once. Sequenced: PBMCs or a T cell subset sorted from them (not recorded which). These receptors originate from a man younger than 35 who had mild COVID-19 (a few samples of this study predate the infection). Cell type and time point are not known. The CDR3 runs from the conserved cysteine through the conserved F or W. D genes are given only for firm matches. For some rows the clone size is stated as once, few or many, or as a class when expanded; others skip it.

D gene,CDR3 length,V gene,J gene,clone size,CDR3 DNA,CDR3 protein
.,14,TRBV11-2,TRBJ1-1,many,TGTGCCAGCAGCTTATGGCGGGGTAACACTGAAGCTTTCTTT,CASSLWRGNTEAFF
TRBD1,15,TRBV24-1,TRBJ2-3,.,TGTGCCACCAGTGATCTGGGACAGGGGGCAGATACGCAGTATTTT,CATSDLGQGADTQYF
TRBD2,16,TRBV4-2,TRBJ2-3,.,TGTGCCAGCAGCCAAGATCGGCGGGGGGGCCCAGATACGCAGTATTTT,CASSQDRRGGPDTQYF
TRBD1,13,TRBV15,TRBJ1-2,few,TGTGCCACCAGCATACAGGGGGACTTAGGCTACACCTTC,CATSIQGDLGYTF
TRBD1,16,TRBV5-1,TRBJ2-3,few,TGCGCCAGCAGTCGGCGTGGGACAGGGACGATAGATACGCAGTATTTT,CASSRRGTGTIDTQYF
.,13,TRBV6-2/TRBV6-3,TRBJ1-2,.,TGTGCCAGCAGGCCCCGGACAGACTTTGGCTACACCTTC,CASRPRTDFGYTF
.,13,TRBV30,TRBJ2-5,.,TGTGCCTGGAGTGATCCCAGGGCTGAGACCCAGTACTTC,CAWSDPRAETQYF
TRBD2,14,TRBV7-8,TRBJ2-1,few,TGTGCCAGCAGCTACCAACTAGCGAACAATGAGCAGTTCTTC,CASSYQLANNEQFF
.,13,TRBV7-3,TRBJ1-2,.,TGTGCCAGCAGCCGAACCGGTACGGATGGCTACACCTTC,CASSRTGTDGYTF
.,15,TRBV10-3,TRBJ2-3,.,TGTGCCATCAGTGAGTCGAATGGCGGGGCAGATACGCAGTATTTT,CAISESNGGADTQYF